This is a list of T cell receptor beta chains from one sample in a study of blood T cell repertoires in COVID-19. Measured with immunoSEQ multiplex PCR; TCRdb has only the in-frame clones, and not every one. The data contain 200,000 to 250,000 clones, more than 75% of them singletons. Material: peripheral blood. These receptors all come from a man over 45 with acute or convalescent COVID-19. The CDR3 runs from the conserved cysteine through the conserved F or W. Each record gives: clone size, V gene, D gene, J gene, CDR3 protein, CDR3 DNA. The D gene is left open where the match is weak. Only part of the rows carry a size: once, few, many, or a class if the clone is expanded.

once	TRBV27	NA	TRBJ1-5	CASSLSYSGLQHF	TGTGCCAGCAGTTTATCGTACAGCGGCCTTCAGCATTTT
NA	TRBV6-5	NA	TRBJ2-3	CASRLSEQGDTQYF	TGTGCCAGCAGGCTTTCCGAACAGGGAGATACGCAGTATTTT
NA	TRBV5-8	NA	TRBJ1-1	CASSPQWGANTEAFF	TGTGCCAGCAGCCCCCAATGGGGAGCTAACACTGAAGCTTTCTTT
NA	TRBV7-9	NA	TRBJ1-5	CASSLGQGNGQPQHF	TGTGCCAGCAGCTTAGGGCAGGGAAACGGGCAGCCCCAGCATTTT
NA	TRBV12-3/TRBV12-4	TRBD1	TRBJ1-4	CASSPDRGKLFF	TGTGCCAGCAGCCCTGACAGGGGGAAACTGTTTTTT
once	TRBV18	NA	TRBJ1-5	CASSPPGGNQPQHF	TGTGCCAGCTCACCCCCGGGTGGTAATCAGCCCCAGCATTTT
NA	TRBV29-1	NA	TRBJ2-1	CSVARGNSYNEQFF	TGCAGCGTTGCAAGAGGGAATTCCTACAATGAGCAGTTCTTC
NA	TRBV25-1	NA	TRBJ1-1	CASSEYESTEAFF	TGTGCCAGCAGTGAATACGAGAGTACTGAAGCTTTCTTT
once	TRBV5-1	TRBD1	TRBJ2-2	CASSKELQGIGELFF	TGCGCCAGCAGTAAGGAGTTACAGGGGATCGGGGAGCTGTTTTTT
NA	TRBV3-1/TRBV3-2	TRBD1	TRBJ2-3	CASSLNLQGATQYF	TGTGCCAGCAGCCTCAACCTCCAGGGGGCTACGCAGTATTTT
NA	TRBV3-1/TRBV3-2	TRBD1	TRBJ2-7	CASSQDLRGYDFEQYF	TGTGCCAGCAGCCAGGACCTCAGGGGGTATGACTTCGAGCAGTACTTC
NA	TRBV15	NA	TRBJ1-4	CATSRDLPGSNEKLFF	TGTGCCACCAGCAGAGATCTCCCGGGATCTAATGAAAAACTGTTTTTT
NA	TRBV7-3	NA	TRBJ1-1	CASSLQQNTEAFF	TGTGCCAGCAGCCTACAGCAGAACACTGAAGCTTTCTTT
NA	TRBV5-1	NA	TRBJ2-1	CASSLSLNPLLNEQFF	TGCGCCAGCAGCTTGAGCCTCAATCCCCTACTCAATGAGCAGTTCTTC
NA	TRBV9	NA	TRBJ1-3	CASSARGDGGSGNTIYF	TGTGCCAGCAGCGCCCGGGGGGACGGCGGTTCTGGAAACACCATATATTTT
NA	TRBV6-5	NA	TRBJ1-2	CASSYSKWAEGGYTF	TGTGCCAGCAGTTACAGCAAGTGGGCTGAGGGTGGCTACACCTTC